Listed below are T cell receptor beta chains from one sample, sequenced in a study of cytomegalovirus exposure and HLA in healthy donors. The repertoire was sequenced with immunoSEQ multiplex PCR; TCRdb's copy has only in-frame clones and lacks some. The data contain about 100,000 clones, 65% to 80% of them singletons. The sample consisted of PBMCs. All receptors come from a woman aged 40 to 50 in good health and CMV-seronegative. CDR3s include the opening cysteine and the closing phenylalanine or tryptophan. The D gene is left open where the match is weak. Clone size is not always given. Where it is, it says once, few, many or a class for expanded clones.

CASSLSGRRDTQYF	TGTGCCAGCAGCTTAAGCGGGAGAAGAGATACGCAGTATTTT	TRBJ2-3	.	TRBD2	TRBV11-3
CASSLGLAGTTDTQYF	TGTGCCAGCAGCTTAGGACTAGCGGGGACCACAGATACGCAGTATTTT	TRBJ2-3	.	TRBD2	TRBV7-2
CASSKEVGVRTSYEQYF	TGTGCCAGCAGCAAAGAGGTCGGGGTGAGGACCTCCTACGAGCAGTACTTC	TRBJ2-7	.	.	TRBV21-1
CASSQGGQAATGELFF	TGCGCCAGCAGCCAAGGAGGACAGGCTGCGACCGGGGAGCTGTTTTTT	TRBJ2-2	.	TRBD1	TRBV4-3
CASSLGQGGEQYF	TGCGCCAGCAGCTTGGGCCAGGGTGGCGAGCAGTACTTC	TRBJ2-7	.	.	TRBV5-1
CSVEDVVAGGRTDTQYF	TGCAGCGTTGAAGATGTGGTAGCGGGGGGCCGGACAGATACGCAGTATTTT	TRBJ2-3	.	TRBD2	TRBV29-1
CASSLWGTSGGGTRYTQYF	TGTGCCAGCAGTTTATGGGGGACTAGCGGGGGGGGCACCAGATACACGCAGTATTTT	TRBJ2-3	.	TRBD2	TRBV27
CATSRDSLGLNTEAFF	TGTGCCACCAGCAGAGATAGTCTGGGACTCAACACTGAAGCTTTCTTT	TRBJ1-1	.	.	TRBV15
CATSTGVHYGYTF	TGTGCCACCTCGACAGGCGTACACTATGGCTACACCTTC	TRBJ1-2	few	.	TRBV10-3
CAWSLASGLYEQYF	TGTGCCTGGAGTCTCGCTAGCGGCCTCTACGAGCAGTACTTC	TRBJ2-7	.	TRBD2	TRBV30
CASSSIEGHRYEQYF	TGTGCCAGCAGTTCCATAGAGGGTCACAGATACGAGCAGTACTTC	TRBJ2-7	.	.	TRBV27
CASSAQAGPSYEQYF	TGTGCCAGCAGCGCCCAGGCAGGCCCATCCTACGAGCAGTACTTC	TRBJ2-7	few	.	TRBV6-1
CASSYHRGNSPLHF	TGCGCCAGCAGCTACCACAGGGGTAATTCACCCCTCCACTTT	TRBJ1-6	few	TRBD1	TRBV4-3
CSSSLRRGTEAFF	TGTTCCAGCAGCTTGCGCAGGGGCACTGAAGCTTTCTTT	TRBJ1-1	.	.	TRBV7-9
CAYIYPETYEQYF	TGTGCCTACATATACCCTGAAACCTACGAGCAGTACTTC	TRBJ2-7	.	.	TRBV30
CASSQDHLGRETQYF	TGCGCCAGCAGCCAAGATCACTTAGGGAGGGAGACCCAGTACTTC	TRBJ2-5	.	.	TRBV4-3
CASSYAAGGDTQYF	TGTGCCAGCAGTTACGCGGCGGGAGGCGATACGCAGTATTTT	TRBJ2-3	few	TRBD2	TRBV6-5
CASSEVGQANYGYTF	TGCGCCAGCAGTGAGGTTGGACAAGCTAACTATGGCTACACCTTC	TRBJ1-2	.	.	TRBV10-2
CASSSSSRAMNTEAFF	TGTGCCAGCAGCTCATCGTCCAGGGCCATGAACACTGAAGCTTTCTTT	TRBJ1-1	.	.	TRBV7-2
CASRSIGVGEQYF	TGTGCCAGCAGATCAATAGGGGTGGGCGAGCAGTACTTC	TRBJ2-7	.	.	TRBV6-1
CASSSRLGGEAFF	TGTGCCAGCAGCTCAAGACTCGGGGGAGAAGCTTTCTTT	TRBJ1-1	few	.	TRBV7-9
CASSLPKGSGYTF	TGTGCCAGTAGTCTCCCAAAAGGGAGTGGCTACACCTTC	TRBJ1-2	.	.	TRBV19
CSVGRTGLNTGELFF	TGCAGCGTTGGGAGAACAGGATTGAACACCGGGGAGCTGTTTTTT	TRBJ2-2	.	.	TRBV29-1
CAWSVWDRWNTEAFF	TGTGCCTGGAGTGTGTGGGACAGGTGGAACACTGAAGCTTTCTTT	TRBJ1-1	.	TRBD1	TRBV30
CASSSVRDRANTGELFF	TGTGCCAGTAGCTCTGTCCGGGACAGGGCGAACACCGGGGAGCTGTTTTTT	TRBJ2-2	.	TRBD1	TRBV19